This TCR beta chain was found in a study of regulatory T cells in long-lasting Graves disease. As for time point: newly diagnosed GD, antithyroid drugs for less than 3 months. Researchers made the TCR library from RNA that was extracted from PBMCs. Arm-PCR of CDR3 regions and iRepertoire HTBI primers were used to build TCR beta libraries. One entry per CDR3 protein results from TCRdb running MiXCR on the multiplex PCR reads. The table lists 400,000 to 500,000 distinct CDR3 sequences, about 17% of them singletons. This clonotype was counted ten times or more. This CDR3 contains 16 residues. With 4 bases clipped from V and 0 bases from J, the junction kept 6 bases outside the gene matches. Per germline, CDR1 MNHNS and CDR2 SASEGT. The same specimen was also included in a second study, on T cells in Graves' hyperthyroidism and ophthalmopathy. Per that paper: Disease duration under 2 months; hyperthyroidism patients were aged 18 to 65.

The V call is TRBV6-1, the J call TRBJ2-3; 8 bases match TRBD2. This receptor was obtained from a young woman with Graves disease. This sample comprised peripheral blood mononuclear cells (PBMCs), obtained at new diagnosis, from a patient treated with antithyroid drugs. CDR3 nucleotides: TGTGCCAGCAGTGCCACTAGCGGAACTAGCACAGATACGCAGTATTTT. Translated: CASSATSGTSTDTQYF.